The rows below give T cell receptor beta chains drawn from one sample of a study of vaccination and CD4 T cells after COVID-19. In TCRdb, the PCR reads were re-called with MiXCR into one record per CDR3 protein. The sample yields about 19,000 distinct CDR3 sequences, just under 80% seen once. The antigens of these receptors remain unknown. The sample in question was CD4+ T cells from blood, cultured in vitro, obtained after SARS-CoV-2 vaccination. The origin of the receptors is a human donor who received a COVID-19 vaccine. CDR3s include the opening cysteine and the closing phenylalanine or tryptophan. The D gene is left open where the match is weak. Part of the rows lack a size; the others show once, few, many or a class for expanded clones.

TRBJ2-1 | TRBV12-3/TRBV12-4 | TRBD1 | once | CASRGQGSNNEQFF | TGTGCCAGCAGGGGACAGGGGTCCAACAATGAGCAGTTCTTC
TRBJ1-6 | TRBV7-9 | . | . | CASSRQTNSPLHF | TGTGCCAGCAGCAGGCAGACAAATTCACCCCTCCACTTT
TRBJ1-2 | TRBV19 | . | once | CASKGEGPYGYTF | TGTGCCAGTAAAGGCGAGGGGCCTTATGGCTACACCTTC
TRBJ1-1 | TRBV7-2 | . | . | CASSIPRGSGTEAFF | TGTGCCAGCAGCATACCCAGGGGTAGTGGCACTGAAGCTTTCTTT
TRBJ1-2 | TRBV20-1 | . | . | CSARVGAGYGYTF | TGCAGTGCTAGGGTCGGGGCTGGCTATGGCTACACCTTC
TRBJ1-1 | TRBV30 | TRBD1 | . | CAWFSLRGSGSNTEAFF | TGTGCCTGGTTCTCACTCAGGGGGTCAGGTTCGAACACTGAAGCTTTCTTT
TRBJ2-3 | TRBV12-3/TRBV12-4 | TRBD2 | . | CASSLSLAGGGSTDTQYF | TGTGCCAGCAGTTTATCACTAGCGGGGGGCGGAAGCACAGATACGCAGTATTTT
TRBJ1-2 | TRBV20-1 | TRBD1 | . | CSADHGTGGLRGYTF | TGCAGTGCTGACCACGGGACAGGGGGCTTGAGGGGCTACACCTTC
TRBJ2-5 | TRBV12-3/TRBV12-4 | . | . | CASRMTGQETQYF | TGTGCCAGCAGAATGACAGGACAAGAGACCCAGTACTTC
TRBJ2-2 | TRBV10-3 | TRBD2 | . | CAITIAGDTGELFF | TGTGCCATCACTATAGCGGGGGACACCGGGGAGCTGTTTTTT
TRBJ2-5 | TRBV7-6 | TRBD1 | . | CASSSLGTGEETQYF | TGTGCCAGCAGCTCGTTGGGGACAGGGGAAGAGACCCAGTACTTC
TRBJ2-5 | TRBV2 | TRBD1 | . | CASSEDLQGAGETQYF | TGTGCCAGCAGTGAAGACCTACAGGGGGCTGGAGAGACCCAGTACTTC
TRBJ2-5 | TRBV20-1 | TRBD1 | once | CSARDLTGQETQYF | TGCAGTGCCAGGGATTTGACAGGGCAAGAGACCCAGTACTTC
TRBJ1-3 | TRBV11-2 | TRBD1 | . | CASSLVRTGSSGNTIYF | TGTGCCAGCAGCTTAGTCAGGACAGGAAGCTCTGGAAACACCATATATTTT
TRBJ1-2 | TRBV19 | . | . | CASSRAFGGGYGYTF | TGTGCCAGTAGTCGCGCCTTCGGGGGGGGCTATGGCTACACCTTC
TRBJ1-2 | TRBV20-1 | . | . | CSAILRQLAVNYGYTF | TGCAGTGCTATTCTTCGTCAATTGGCGGTAAACTATGGCTACACCTTC
TRBJ1-6 | TRBV6-4 | . | . | CASSLDTDNSPLHF | TGTGCCAGCAGTCTGGACACTGACAATTCACCCCTCCACTTT
TRBJ1-6 | TRBV7-2 | . | . | CASSSAGHSPLHF | TGTGCCAGCAGCAGCGCAGGGCATTCACCCCTCCACTTT
TRBJ2-5 | TRBV10-3 | TRBD2 | . | CAIGTSGKETQYF | TGTGCCATCGGGACTAGCGGAAAAGAGACCCAGTACTTC
TRBJ2-2 | TRBV2 | . | . | CASSGTANTGELFF | TGTGCCAGCAGTGGGACAGCGAACACCGGGGAGCTGTTTTTT
TRBJ1-2 | TRBV19 | . | . | CASSMAGSYYGYTF | TGTGCCAGTAGTATGGCAGGGAGCTACTATGGCTACACCTTC
TRBJ2-2 | TRBV7-3 | TRBD1 | few | CASSLVGQAGTGELFF | TGTGCCAGCAGCTTAGTCGGACAGGCCGGCACCGGGGAGCTGTTTTTT
TRBJ1-1 | TRBV18 | TRBD1 | . | CASSLTGGTEAFF | TGTGCCAGCTCACTCACAGGGGGCACTGAAGCTTTCTTT
TRBJ1-2 | TRBV6-1 | . | . | CASSELGGGYTF | TGTGCCAGCAGTGAATTAGGTGGTGGCTACACCTTC
TRBJ2-7 | TRBV7-6 | . | . | CASSLLRGNEQYF | TGTGCCAGCAGCTTATTACGGGGCAACGAGCAGTACTTC
TRBJ1-5 | TRBV30 | . | . | CAWSARDGGQPQHF | TGTGCCTGGAGTGCGCGGGATGGGGGACAGCCCCAGCATTTT
TRBJ2-7 | TRBV24-1 | . | once | CATSDRYTYEQYF | TGTGCCACCAGTGACAGATATACCTACGAGCAGTACTTC
TRBJ1-5 | TRBV6-1 | . | . | CASSVSVGTISTQHF | TGTGCCAGCAGTGTTTCGGTCGGGACCATCTCGACCCAGCATTTT
TRBJ1-1 | TRBV7-9 | . | . | CASSPLGRITEAFF | TGTGCCAGCAGCCCCCTGGGCAGGATCACTGAAGCTTTCTTT
TRBJ1-1 | TRBV27 | . | . | CASSSLRGNTEAFF | TGTGCCAGCAGTTCCCTTCGGGGGAACACTGAAGCTTTCTTT
TRBJ1-1 | TRBV4-2 | . | . | CASSQVLQTNTEAFF | TGTGCCAGCAGCCAAGTTTTACAGACGAACACTGAAGCTTTCTTT
TRBJ1-2 | TRBV6-5 | . | . | CASSYSRDNYGYTF | TGTGCCAGCAGTTACTCTCGGGACAACTATGGCTACACCTTC
TRBJ1-2 | TRBV29-1 | . | . | CSTRRTGRFHGYTF | TGCAGCACGAGGCGTACAGGGCGATTTCATGGCTACACCTTC
TRBJ1-2 | TRBV7-9 | . | . | CASSLAVYGYTF | TGTGCCAGCAGCTTAGCGGTCTATGGCTACACCTTC
TRBJ2-3 | TRBV15 | . | . | CATSAGAGTDTQYF | TGTGCCACCAGCGCAGGGGCGGGAACAGATACGCAGTATTTT
TRBJ1-5 | TRBV30 | . | . | CAWSPSLEQVYPAQPQHF | TGTGCCTGGAGCCCCTCCCTTGAACAGGTCTACCCGGCTCAGCCCCAGCATTTT
TRBJ2-3 | TRBV6-5 | TRBD1 | few | CASSYGQGAADTQYF | TGTGCCAGCAGTTACGGACAGGGGGCGGCAGATACGCAGTATTTT
TRBJ1-5 | TRBV24-1 | . | . | CATSDSSRVNQPQHF | TGTGCCACCAGTGATTCCTCAAGGGTAAATCAGCCCCAGCATTTT
TRBJ1-2 | TRBV7-8 | TRBD1 | . | CASSLGFWTGENYGYTF | TGTGCCAGCAGCTTAGGTTTCTGGACAGGCGAAAACTATGGCTACACCTTC
TRBJ2-5 | TRBV4-1 | TRBD2 | . | CASSLPLKRGGRETQYF | TGCGCCAGCAGCCTTCCCCTTAAGCGGGGGGGCCGAGAGACCCAGTACTTC
TRBJ2-7 | TRBV19 | TRBD1 | . | CASSIQGAYEQYF | TGTGCCAGTAGTATACAGGGGGCCTACGAGCAGTACTTC
TRBJ2-7 | TRBV6-1 | . | once | CASSPGTITYEQYF | TGTGCCAGCAGTCCGGGAACAATAACCTACGAGCAGTACTTC
TRBJ1-1 | TRBV5-1 | . | . | CASSSSGLNTEAFF | TGCGCCAGCAGCTCCTCAGGCCTGAACACTGAAGCTTTCTTT
TRBJ2-5 | TRBV7-2 | TRBD2 | . | CASSLESSGGHVQETQYF | TGTGCCAGCAGCTTAGAGTCTAGCGGGGGACATGTACAAGAGACCCAGTACTTC
TRBJ1-5 | TRBV6-2/TRBV6-3 | . | once | CASRRAGTRGNQPQHF | TGTGCCAGCAGGCGGGCCGGGACAAGGGGCAATCAGCCCCAGCATTTT
TRBJ1-1 | TRBV20-1 | . | . | CSARRGRGFVAGEAFF | TGCAGTGCTAGGCGGGGCAGGGGCTTTGTGGCAGGTGAAGCTTTCTTT
TRBJ1-5 | TRBV12-3/TRBV12-4 | . | . | CASTGQSQPQHF | TGTGCCAGCACCGGACAAAGTCAGCCCCAGCATTTT
TRBJ1-6 | TRBV30 | . | . | CAWGRPTDSPLHF | TGTGCCTGGGGGCGGCCAACGGATTCACCCCTCCACTTT
TRBJ1-2 | TRBV7-9 | . | . | CASSPRVNYGYTF | TGTGCCAGCAGCCCCAGGGTTAACTATGGCTACACCTTC
TRBJ2-5 | TRBV5-6 | . | . | CASSSQETQYF | TGTGCCAGCAGCTCTCAAGAGACCCAGTACTTC
TRBJ1-5 | TRBV12-3/TRBV12-4 | . | . | CASSFGTILTSNQPQHF | TGTGCCAGCAGTTTTGGGACTATACTCACAAGCAATCAGCCCCAGCATTTT
TRBJ2-4 | TRBV7-9 | . | . | CASSAAGAKNIQYF | TGTGCCAGCAGCGCGGCGGGGGCCAAAAACATTCAGTACTTC
TRBJ1-2 | TRBV21-1 | . | . | CASSHLLFLRWQGGGYTF | TGTGCCAGCAGCCACCTACTATTCTTAAGGTGGCAGGGAGGTGGCTACACCTTC
TRBJ1-3 | TRBV15 | . | . | CATSRDSKDSSGNTIYF | TGTGCCACCAGCAGAGACTCTAAAGACAGCTCTGGAAACACCATATATTTT
TRBJ2-7 | TRBV7-9 | . | . | CASRFPPGAPNEQYF | TGTGCCAGCAGATTCCCCCCAGGGGCACCTAACGAGCAGTACTTC
TRBJ1-5 | TRBV6-2/TRBV6-3 | . | . | CASSYGNRPQHF | TGTGCCAGCAGTTACGGGAACCGGCCCCAGCATTTT